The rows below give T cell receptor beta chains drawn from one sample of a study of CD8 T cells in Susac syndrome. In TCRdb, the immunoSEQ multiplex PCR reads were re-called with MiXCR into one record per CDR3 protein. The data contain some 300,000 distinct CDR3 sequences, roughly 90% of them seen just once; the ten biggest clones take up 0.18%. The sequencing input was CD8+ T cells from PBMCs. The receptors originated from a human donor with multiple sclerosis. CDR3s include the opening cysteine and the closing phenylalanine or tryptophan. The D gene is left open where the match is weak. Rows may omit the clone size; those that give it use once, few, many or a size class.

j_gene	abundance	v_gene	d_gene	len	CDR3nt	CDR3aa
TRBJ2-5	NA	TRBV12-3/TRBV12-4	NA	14	TGTGCCAGCAGTTTTGGACAAAATCAAGAGACCCAGTACTTC	CASSFGQNQETQYF
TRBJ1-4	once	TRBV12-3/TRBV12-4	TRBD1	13	TGTGCCAGCAGTTTAGCAGGGGGCTGGAAACTGTTTTTT	CASSLAGGWKLFF
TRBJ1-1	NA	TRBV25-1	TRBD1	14	TGTGCCAGCAGTCCCACAGGGGGCGAAACTGAAGCTTTCTTT	CASSPTGGETEAFF
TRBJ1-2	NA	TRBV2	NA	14	TGTGCCCCCCGGGAGGGGTTTTTTAACTATGGCTACACCTTC	CAPREGFFNYGYTF
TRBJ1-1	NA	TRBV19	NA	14	TGTGCCAGTAGCCCCGGGTTCATGAACACTGAAGCTTTCTTT	CASSPGFMNTEAFF
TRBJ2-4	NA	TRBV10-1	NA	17	TGCGCCAGCAGCCTCCCCCAACGAGACGGGCCCAAAAACATTCAGTACTTC	CASSLPQRDGPKNIQYF
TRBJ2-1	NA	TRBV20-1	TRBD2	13	TGCAGTGCTAGCCGGGGACTAGCGGATGAGCAGTTCTTC	CSASRGLADEQFF
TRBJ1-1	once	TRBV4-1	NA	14	TGCGCCAGCAGCCAAGATCAGGGACAAGGTGAAGCTTTCTTT	CASSQDQGQGEAFF
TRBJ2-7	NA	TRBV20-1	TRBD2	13	TGCAGTGCTAACCAGCGGGACCGCTACGAGCAGTACTTC	CSANQRDRYEQYF
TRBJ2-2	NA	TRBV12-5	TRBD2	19	TGTGCTAGTGGTTTAACGGCTAGCGGGGGTAACGCGAACACCGGGGAGCTGTTTTTT	CASGLTASGGNANTGELFF
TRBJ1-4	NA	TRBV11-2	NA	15	TGTGCCAGCAGCTTGGGTGGGAACTCTAATGAAAAACTGTTTTTT	CASSLGGNSNEKLFF
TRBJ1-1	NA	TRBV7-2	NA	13	TGTGCCAGCAGCCCTTGGACCGGCACTGAAGCTTTCTTT	CASSPWTGTEAFF
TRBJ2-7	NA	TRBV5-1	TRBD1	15	TGCGCCAGCAGCTTGAGGGACAGGGGCTGGTACGAGCAGTACTTC	CASSLRDRGWYEQYF
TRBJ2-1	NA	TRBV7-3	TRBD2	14	TGTGCCAGCAGCGTCACGGGACTAGCGGGGACCCGGGTCTTC	CASSVTGLAGTRVF
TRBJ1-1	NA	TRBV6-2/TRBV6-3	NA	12	TGTGCCTGCAGAAAGGGGGGCACTGAAGCTTTCTTT	CACRKGGTEAFF
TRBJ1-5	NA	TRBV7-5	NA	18	NA	CISVPEAPDRVRNQPQHF
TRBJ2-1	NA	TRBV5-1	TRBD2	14	TGCGCCAGCACCATTGGGGAGGGCTACAATGAGCAGTTCTTC	CASTIGEGYNEQFF
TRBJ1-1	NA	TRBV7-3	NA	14	TGTGCCAGCAGCTTACTTTCGGAGAACACTGAAGCTTTCTTT	CASSLLSENTEAFF